The rows below give T cell receptor beta chains drawn from one sample of a study of a mutant IDH1 vaccine in newly diagnosed glioma. For these TCRs, the target antigens are not known. The assay was immunoSEQ multiplex PCR, and TCRdb's table has in-frame clones only and misses some. The sample has some 56,000 clones, about 79% seen once. Specimen: PBMCs, collected from a glioma patient whose treatment included an IDH1 peptide vaccine. The receptors here all came from a man aged 50 to 60 with glioma. CDR3s include the opening cysteine and the closing phenylalanine or tryptophan. D genes are given only for firm matches. Clone size is given for some rows only: seen once, a few or many times, or a class if the clone is expanded.

D gene | clone size | J gene | V gene | CDR3 DNA | CDR3 protein
. | . | TRBJ2-1 | TRBV9 | TGTGCCAGCAGCTCGGGGTCTCCGGAGAACAATGAGCAGTTCTTC | CASSSGSPENNEQFF
. | . | TRBJ2-3 | TRBV6-5 | TGTGCCAGCAGTTTGACCGGGGCGGGGGATACGCAGTATTTT | CASSLTGAGDTQYF
. | . | TRBJ1-5 | TRBV6-5 | TGTGCCAGCAGCACCCTTCAGGGCAGCAATCAGCCCCAGCATTTT | CASSTLQGSNQPQHF
TRBD1 | . | TRBJ1-2 | TRBV5-6 | TGTGCCAGCAGCCTAGACAGGGGCCTGGGCTACACCTTC | CASSLDRGLGYTF
. | . | TRBJ1-5 | TRBV19 | TGTGCCAGTAGTAAACAGGATCAGCCCCAGCATTTT | CASSKQDQPQHF
TRBD2 | . | TRBJ2-1 | TRBV6-1 | TGTGCCAGCAGTGAGGGGGAGCGGGGTCTAAGCTCCTACAATGAGCAGTTCTTC | CASSEGERGLSSYNEQFF
. | . | TRBJ2-7 | TRBV6-5 | TGTGCCAGCACCTCCGACCTGGGCGAGCAGTACTTC | CASTSDLGEQYF
. | few | TRBJ2-7 | TRBV27 | TGTGCCAGCAGTTTTACAGGGCTGGAAGAGCAGTACTTC | CASSFTGLEEQYF
TRBD1 | . | TRBJ1-2 | TRBV15 | TGTGCCACCAGCAGAGGGGACAGCAACTATGGCTACACCTTC | CATSRGDSNYGYTF
. | . | TRBJ1-5 | TRBV6-1 | TGTGCCAGCAGTGAATGGACCGGGGCGGGCAATCAGCCCCAGCATTTT | CASSEWTGAGNQPQHF
. | . | TRBJ2-5 | TRBV4-2 | TGTGCCAGCAGCCAAGAGTTGAGAGAGACCCAGTACTTC | CASSQELRETQYF
TRBD1 | . | TRBJ2-7 | TRBV5-1 | TGCGCCAGCAGCTCTTCGGACAGGGGGCGCTTCGAGCAGTACTTC | CASSSSDRGRFEQYF
. | . | TRBJ2-1 | TRBV4-1 | TGCGCCAGCAGCCAAGATGAGGACAGCTACGATGAGCAGTTCTTC | CASSQDEDSYDEQFF
TRBD2 | . | TRBJ2-5 | TRBV7-9 | TGTGCCAGCAGCCACGGACTAGCGGGGGTTGAGACCCAGTACTTC | CASSHGLAGVETQYF
TRBD1 | . | TRBJ1-1 | TRBV6-1 | TGTGCCAGCACCAAACAGGGGGCGGGCGCTGAAGCTTTCTTT | CASTKQGAGAEAFF
. | few | TRBJ2-1 | TRBV19 | TGTGCCAGTAGTATGGTTGAGGCCCCGGACAATGAGCAGTTCTTC | CASSMVEAPDNEQFF
. | . | TRBJ1-4 | TRBV6-5 | TGTGCCAGCGGGGCGGGAACTAATGAAAAACTGTTTTTT | CASGAGTNEKLFF
. | few | TRBJ2-5 | TRBV7-9 | TGTGCCAGCAGCTTAGTCTCAGAGACCCAGTACTTC | CASSLVSETQYF
. | . | TRBJ1-4 | TRBV30 | TGTGCCTGGAGTCCCCCCGCCGTTGCAACTAATGAAAAACTGTTTTTT | CAWSPPAVATNEKLFF
TRBD1 | . | TRBJ1-4 | TRBV27 | TGTGCCAGCAGAGACAGGGGGGTTAATGAAAAACTGTTTTTT | CASRDRGVNEKLFF
. | . | TRBJ2-2 | TRBV4-2 | TGTGCCAGCAGCCCAGGGCCGAACACCGGGGAGCTGTTTTTT | CASSPGPNTGELFF
. | few | TRBJ1-1 | TRBV30 | TGTGCCTGGAGTGGAAGGGGGAGGAACACTGAAGCTTTCTTT | CAWSGRGRNTEAFF
. | . | TRBJ2-5 | TRBV11-3 | TGTGCCAGCAGCATTGGACAGCAAGAGACCCAGTACTTC | CASSIGQQETQYF
. | . | TRBJ2-2 | TRBV9 | TGTGCCAGCAACAGGGTAGGCACCGGGGAGCTGTTTTTT | CASNRVGTGELFF
. | . | TRBJ2-7 | TRBV6-5 | TGTGCCAGCAGTCGAGACAGAAGCTCCTACGAGCAGTACTTC | CASSRDRSSYEQYF
. | once | TRBJ1-2 | TRBV30 | TGTGCCTGGAGTGTTGGGCCGACATATGGCTACACCTTC | CAWSVGPTYGYTF
TRBD2 | . | TRBJ2-7 | TRBV7-2 | TGTGCCAGCAGTCAGGAGCGGGGGGGGATCTACGAGCAGTACTTC | CASSQERGGIYEQYF
. | once | TRBJ2-2 | TRBV27 | TGTGCCAGCAGTTTGGGGTTCCCCGGGGAGCTGTTTTTT | CASSLGFPGELFF
. | . | TRBJ1-5 | TRBV28 | TGTGCCAGCAGTTCGGTCGCCCGGGGCGATCAGCCCCAGCATTTT | CASSSVARGDQPQHF
. | . | TRBJ1-1 | TRBV10-3 | TGTGCCATCGGGGTTGGGGGCTCGAACACTGAAGCTTTCTTT | CAIGVGGSNTEAFF
. | . | TRBJ2-7 | TRBV2 | TGTGCCAGCAGTGCCCAGGGTGTCCCCTACGAGCAGTACTTC | CASSAQGVPYEQYF
. | . | TRBJ1-4 | TRBV19 | TGTGCCAGTAAGGAGAACGGAAATGAAAAACTGTTTTTT | CASKENGNEKLFF
. | . | TRBJ2-3 | TRBV5-1 | TGCGCCAGCAGCTGGGAACAGGGAGTTGCCACAGATACGCAGTATTTT | CASSWEQGVATDTQYF
TRBD2 | once | TRBJ2-1 | TRBV4-2 | TGTGCCAGCAAGTTAGCGGGGGGGCAAAATGAGCAGTTCTTC | CASKLAGGQNEQFF
. | many | TRBJ1-2 | TRBV13 | TGTGCCAGCAGCTTAGTGTCGCAGAACTATGGCTACACCTTC | CASSLVSQNYGYTF
. | . | TRBJ1-2 | TRBV15 | TGTGCCACCAGCAGCAGGGTGGGCGGCTACACCTTC | CATSSRVGGYTF
. | . | TRBJ1-5 | TRBV19 | TGTGCCACTCAGGCTTTATCCTACCAGCCCCAGCATTTT | CATQALSYQPQHF
. | . | TRBJ2-1 | TRBV30 | TGTGCCTGGAGCCCTCTTGGACAGACGACATACAATGAGCAGTTCTTC | CAWSPLGQTTYNEQFF
. | . | TRBJ2-3 | TRBV6-1 | TGTGCCAGCACTGAAACCACAAGAGATACGCAGTATTTT | CASTETTRDTQYF
. | . | TRBJ1-2 | TRBV29-1 | TGCAGCGTGACGTCGGCGGGGTTTGGCTACACCTTC | CSVTSAGFGYTF
. | . | TRBJ2-5 | TRBV5-6 | TGTGCCAGCAGTTTGGGGGTGGAGACCCAGTACTTC | CASSLGVETQYF
. | . | TRBJ1-2 | TRBV5-1 | TGCGCCAGCAGCTTGGCAGCAATTCCTCACTATGGCTACACCTTC | CASSLAAIPHYGYTF
. | . | TRBJ2-1 | TRBV11-2 | TGTGCCAGCAGCTTAGGACGGACTATATACAATGAGCAGTTCTTC | CASSLGRTIYNEQFF
. | once | TRBJ2-7 | TRBV28 | TGTGCCAGCAGTTTACCCCCCTACGAGCAGTACTTC | CASSLPPYEQYF
. | . | TRBJ1-4 | TRBV28 | TGTGCCAGCAGTATTGACGCTGCAACTAATGAAAAACTGTTTTTT | CASSIDAATNEKLFF
. | few | TRBJ1-1 | TRBV15 | TGTGCCACCAGCAGATCCGGCCGGGCTGAAGCTTTCTTT | CATSRSGRAEAFF
TRBD2 | . | TRBJ2-1 | TRBV29-1 | TGCAGCGTAATACGGACTAGCGGGGGGCTTAGCTCCTACAATGAGCAGTTCTTC | CSVIRTSGGLSSYNEQFF
TRBD1 | . | TRBJ1-5 | TRBV30 | TGTGCCTGGAGGGGACAGGTCAATCAGCCCCAGCATTTT | CAWRGQVNQPQHF
. | . | TRBJ1-2 | TRBV21-1 | . | CASSKVGSGASYPNYGYTF
. | . | TRBJ1-4 | TRBV30 | TGTGCCTGGAGCAACAGGAATGAAAAACTGTTTTTT | CAWSNRNEKLFF
TRBD1 | . | TRBJ1-6 | TRBV7-8 | TGTGCCAGCAGTTCCAGACAGGGGGATTCACCCCTCCACTTT | CASSSRQGDSPLHF
. | . | TRBJ1-3 | TRBV6-6 | TGTGCCAGCAGCCGCTCCAGGGGAAACACCATATATTTT | CASSRSRGNTIYF
. | few | TRBJ1-1 | TRBV6-5 | TGTGCCAGCAGTTACTCGTTGAACACTGAAGCTTTCTTT | CASSYSLNTEAFF